Listed here are 22 T cell receptor beta chains from one sample, sequenced in a study of CD8+ T cells in alopecia areata. Following extraction, RNA underwent reverse transcription to cDNA, which served as the sequencing template. Libraries were prepared by immunoSEQ multiplex PCR; TCRdb keeps only in-frame clonotypes and omits some of them. The table shows some 170,000 clones, with about 54% occurring only once. Treatment: oral pan-JAK inhibitor, 5-10 mg twice daily. The input for sequencing was CD4+ T cells sorted from blood, taken at approximately week 55, from a patient treated with tofacitinib. These receptors all come from a human donor with alopecia areata.

The CDR3 DNA follows: TGTGCCAGCAGTCGACAGAGACTAAACTACGAGCAGTACTTC. Amino acid sequence: CASSRQRLNYEQYF. The chain has TRBV6-5 and TRBJ2-7; either TRBD1 or TRBD2 may fit D (5 bases each). Trimming shortened V by 5 bases and J by 3 bases, and 14 bases separated the two germline ends. Germline V gives CDR1 MNHEY, CDR2 SVGAGI. The CDR3 totals 14 residues.

V gene TRBV5-1 combines with J gene TRBJ2-7; D is perhaps TRBD2 (5 bases). CDR1 and CDR2 from the germline V gene are SGHRS and YFSETQ. Trimming removed 3 bases from V and 5 bases from J, with 15 bases in between. The CDR3 is made up of 14 amino acids. The CDR3 spells CASSSNTGENEQYF. The CDR3, as DNA: TGCGCCAGCAGCTCCAATACCGGGGAGAACGAGCAGTACTTC.

The chain uses TRBV7-9 and TRBJ1-1, with D possibly matching TRBD1 (5 bases). V was clipped by 3 bases and J by 1 base, with 12 bases between them. From germline, CDR1 is SEHNR and CDR2 FQNEAQ (reference sequence). The CDR3 consists of 15 residues. CDR3 DNA sequence: TGTGCCAGCAGCTTTAGAGGACACGAGAACACTGAAGCTTTCTTT. It specifies CASSFRGHENTEAFF.

CDR3 DNA: TGTGCCAGCAGTATAGTGGCGGGAGGCTACGAGCAGTACTTC. Translated, it gives CASSIVAGGYEQYF. The V call is TRBV27, the J call TRBJ2-7; 8 nucleotides align to TRBD2. Germline V CDR1 and CDR2: MNHEY, SMNVEV (reference sequence). CDR3 length: 14 residues. J was trimmed by 3 bases and V by 5 bases; bases with no gene match: 6.

This clone came up a few times. The rearrangement joins TRBV7-2 to TRBJ1-2; TRBD1 matches at 8 bases. V dropped 5 bases and J dropped 3; count of bases not matched to a gene: 8. From germline, CDR1 is SGHTA and CDR2 FQGNSA. The CDR3 spans 15 residues. The chain's CDR3 is CASSPSTGGDYGYTF. CDR3 sequence (DNA): TGTGCCAGCAGCCCCTCAACAGGGGGGGACTATGGCTACACCTTC.

This clone has only a few counts. The DNA of the CDR3 is TGTGCCAGCAGCTTAGGTTTGGGACTACAAGAGACCCAGTACTTC. It specifies CASSLGLGLQETQYF. This chain joins TRBV7-6 and TRBJ2-5; 7 bases are shared with TRBD2. Trimming removed 1 base from V and 2 bases from J; junction bases left unmatched: 4. This CDR3 contains 15 residues. Germline V CDR1 and CDR2: SGHVS, FNYEAQ.

This chain joins TRBV5-1 and TRBJ1-3; unclear D gene. The CDR3 has 20 amino acids. Germline lookup yields CDR1 SGHRS and CDR2 YFSETQ. V was clipped by 0 bases and J by 3 bases, with 25 bases between them. The CDR3 nucleotides are TGCGCCAGCAGCTTGGGGGCTTCGCGGCGTCCGGGTCCGATTGGAAACACCATATATTTT. Protein: CASSLGASRRPGPIGNTIYF.

The chain combines TRBV6-5 with TRBJ1-2, with D tentatively TRBD1 (6 bases). The V gene lost 6 bases and the J gene lost 7 bases, with 21 bases spanning the gap. This CDR3 is 15 amino acids long. Germline loops: CDR1 MNHEY, CDR2 SVGAGI. In nucleotides, the CDR3 is TGTGCCAGCAGCCAGGGGTCGGGGCCTACTACTGGCTACACCTTC. Residues: CASSQGSGPTTGYTF.

This chain joins TRBV30 and TRBJ2-2; maybe TRBD1 (6 bases). The CDR3 extends over 13 amino acids. V was trimmed by 3 bases and J by 7 bases, leaving 12 bases between them. Germline loops: CDR1 GTSNPN, CDR2 SVGIG (reference sequence). CDR3 bases: TGTGCCTGGAGAGGGCAGGGACACGGGGAGCTGTTTTTT. It specifies CAWRGQGHGELFF.

CDR3: CASSPGGIQETQYF. CDR3 nucleotides: TGCGCCAGCAGCCCGGGAGGGATCCAAGAGACCCAGTACTTC. J is TRBJ2-5 and V is TRBV5-1, with 8 bases identical to TRBD2. The V and J ends lost 4 bases and 1 base, in that order; junction bases with no gene match: 3. The CDR3 has 14 residues. Germline V gene lookup returns CDR1 SGHRS and CDR2 YFSETQ. Based on the CDR3 plus reference TRBV5-1 and TRBJ2-5, the full variable domain is KAGVTQTPRYLIKTRGQQVTLSCSPISGHRSVSWYQQTPGQGLQFLFEYFSETQRNKGNFPGRFSGRQFSNSRSEMNVSTLELGDSALYLCASSPGGIQETQYFGPGTRLLVL.

This chain links TRBV7-2 with TRBJ1-1; the match to TRBD1 covers 8 bases. V was pared by 6 bases and J by 4 bases, with 10 bases of the junction left unmatched. The germline CDR1 and CDR2 sequences are SGHTA and FQGNSA. This CDR3 has 15 amino acids. The CDR3, as DNA: TGTGCCAGCAGTCCGGTCACAGGGGGTGTCACTGAAGCTTTCTTT. This codes for CASSPVTGGVTEAFF.

The CDR3 loop is CASSLEPGLNTEAFF. Written as DNA, the CDR3 is TGTGCCAGCAGCTTGGAGCCGGGACTAAACACTGAAGCTTTCTTT. The gene calls are TRBV11-2 and TRBJ1-1, with D perhaps matching TRBD1 (5 bases). Trimming stripped 3 bases from V and 2 bases from J, with 13 bases between. The CDR3 extends over 15 amino acids. The V gene's germline CDR1 is SGHAT and CDR2 FQNNGV.

The gene calls are TRBV7-9 and TRBJ1-6; no definite D call. Trimming removed 7 bases at V and 2 bases at J, with 9 bases between. This CDR3 spans 14 amino acids. Germline values: CDR1 SEHNR, CDR2 FQNEAQ (reference sequence). In DNA, the CDR3 is TGTGCCAGCACCACAGCCGCCTATAATTCACCCCTCCACTTT. Translated: CASTTAAYNSPLHF.

The J gene is TRBJ2-2, the V gene TRBV11-2; D not certain. This CDR3 region has 12 residues. With 2 bases removed from V and 5 bases from J, the gap between germline ends came to 3 bases. Germline V gives CDR1 SGHAT, CDR2 FQNNGV. In DNA form, the CDR3 reads TGTGCCAGCAGCTTAAAGACCGGGGAGCTGTTTTTT. This sequence encodes CASSLKTGELFF.

The CDR3 loop is CAISEGQEVTDTQYF. The CDR3 DNA follows: TGTGCCATCAGTGAGGGACAGGAGGTCACAGATACGCAGTATTTT. V gene TRBV10-3 combines with J gene TRBJ2-3; TRBD1 agrees at 7 bases. Unmatched junction bases numbered 4, after V lost 2 bases and J lost 2 bases. The CDR3 contains 15 residues. CDR1 and CDR2 (germline): ENHRY, SYGVKD.

J is TRBJ2-6 and V is TRBV9, with D hard to call. This CDR3 is built from 17 residues. The germline CDR1 and CDR2 sequences are SGDLS and YYNGEE. V gave up 1 base and J gave up 0 bases, with 11 bases separating them. CDR3 sequence reads: CASSVTLGLSGANVLTF. CDR3 bases: TGTGCCAGCAGCGTAACATTGGGTCTCTCTGGGGCCAACGTCCTGACTTTC.

V gene TRBV10-3 combines with J gene TRBJ2-7; 9 bases fit TRBD1. The V gene's germline CDR1 is ENHRY and CDR2 SYGVKD. The CDR3 extends over 14 amino acids. V lost 8 bases, J lost 4 bases, and 9 bases stayed unmatched. The CDR3 reads CAIGRDRVAYEQYF. The CDR3 coding sequence is TGTGCCATCGGAAGGGACAGGGTGGCATACGAGCAGTACTTC.

V gene TRBV14 combines with J gene TRBJ1-2; the D is unclear. Germline V lookup: CDR1 SGHDN, CDR2 FVKESK. The ends were cut back, 4 bases at V and 2 bases at J, with 11 bases in the middle. The CDR3 runs 14 residues. The CDR3: CASSRRRENYGYTF. The CDR3 DNA reads TGTGCCAGCAGCCGTAGACGGGAAAACTATGGCTACACCTTC. Full variable domain (remainder filled in from reference TRBV14 and TRBJ1-2): EAGVTQFPSHSVIEKGQTVTLRCDPISGHDNLYWYRRVMGKEIKFLLHFVKESKQDESGMPNNRFLAERTGGTYSTLKVQPAELEDSGVYFCASSRRRENYGYTFGSGTRLTVV.

The count of this clone is one. This chain connects TRBV29-1 to TRBJ2-5, with D possibly TRBD1 on 5 matching bases. V lost 7 bases to trimming and J lost 5 bases, with 17 bases between them. The CDR3 extends over 13 amino acids. CDR1 is SQVTM and CDR2 is ANQGSEA in the germline V gene. CDR3: CSAAKVGPETQYF. CDR3 bases: TGCAGCGCCGCTAAGGTGGGGCCGGAGACCCAGTACTTC.

In nucleotides, the CDR3 is TGTGCCAGTAGTGCTGGCGGGGACGGAGGCAATCAGCCCCAGCATTTT. It is translated as CASSAGGDGGNQPQHF. V usage is TRBV19 and J usage is TRBJ1-5; D is possibly TRBD1 (5 bases). CDR3 length: 16 amino acids. The V gene lost 5 bases and the J gene lost 2 bases, with 16 bases spanning the gap. Germline V gene data show CDR1 as LNHDA and CDR2 as SQIVND (reference sequence).

This clone was picked up a small number of times. This chain uses TRBV27 with TRBJ2-2, with 7 bases identical to TRBD2. This CDR3 has 14 residues. The junction had 9 bases not matched to a gene; V was cut back by 8 bases and J by 6 bases. Germline V gene lookup returns CDR1 MNHEY and CDR2 SMNVEV (reference sequence). CDR3 sequence reads: CASSGGGRAGELFF. The CDR3 nucleotides are TGTGCCAGCTCGGGCGGCGGGAGAGCCGGGGAGCTGTTTTTT.

V gene TRBV10-3 combines with J gene TRBJ1-6; possible D gene TRBD1, 5 bases. The CDR3 loop spans 13 amino acids. V lost 8 bases to trimming and J lost 10 bases, with 15 bases between them. From germline, CDR1 is ENHRY and CDR2 SYGVKD. CDR3 DNA: TGTGCCATCGCCCAGGGAGTCCAATCACCCCTCCACTTT. It translates to CAIAQGVQSPLHF.